This T cell receptor beta chain was identified in a study of T-cell reconstitution after alpha-beta-depleted transplantation in children. General study results and limits: T-cell counts and diversity were attributed mostly to newly produced T cells one year after transplant. Reportedly, roughly two months post-transplant, alpha-beta T cells arose from several hundred expanded graft clones. There were some patients whose high TCRbeta diversity at day 60 came from surviving recipient T cells and thymic progenitors.

A few counts support this clonotype. What it binds is unknown. For TCRbeta, the library was prepared with unique molecular identifiers. TCRdb called the PCR reads again in MiXCR, with one record for every CDR3 protein. This table has about 540,000 distinct CDR3 sequences, more than 20% appearing once. Sequencing was performed on PBMCs, taken before TCRalphabeta/CD19-depleted stem cell transplant. This TCR came from a boy under two years old with Wiskott-Aldrich syndrome, due to receive a stem cell transplant.

The CDR3 sequence: CASSSGGPYNEQFF. The CDR3 bases are TGTGCCAGCAGCTCTGGAGGGCCCTACAATGAGCAGTTCTTC. The chain combines TRBV12-3 or TRBV12-4 with TRBJ2-1; D is perhaps TRBD2 (6 bases). V dropped 6 bases and J dropped 2 bases, with 11 bases sitting between them. The length of the CDR3 is 14 residues.